A single sample is the source of the 20 T cell receptor beta chains below, sequenced in a study of shared clonotypes between healthy human individuals. This table comes from immunoSEQ multiplex PCR, and its TCRdb copy is limited to in-frame clones, with some not included. The top ten clones hold 0.1% to 0.15% of a sample with millions of clones, roughly 95% of them seen once. Sequenced input: naive CD4+ T cells sorted from blood. The subset: CD45RA+ positively selected. The receptor source for this set is a man aged 18 to 30 in good health.

V and J are TRBV13 and TRBJ2-7; D possibly corresponds to TRBD2 (6 bases). The germline gives CDR1 PRHDT, CDR2 FYEKMQ (reference sequence). The CDR3 has 13 residues. Trimming took 5 bases from V and 7 from J, leaving 15 bases between them. CDR3 loop: CASSDGPAGEQYF. CDR3 bases: TGTGCCAGCAGCGACGGACCGGCGGGAGAGCAGTACTTC.

This sequence joins TRBV28 and TRBJ1-1; 9 nucleotides agree with TRBD1. Germline CDR1 and CDR2: MDHEN and SYDVKM. Trimming at V came to 1 base and at J to 8 bases, leaving 8 bases not matched to a gene. CDR3 length: 15 amino acids. The CDR3 DNA sequence: TGTGCCAGCAGTTTATACGGGACAGGGCTGAGCGAAGCTTTCTTT. The encoded protein is CASSLYGTGLSEAFF.

This rearrangement joins TRBV10-1 to TRBJ1-1; possible D gene TRBD1, 6 bases. CDR3 size: 15 residues. CDR1 WNHNN and CDR2 SYGVQD come from the germline V gene (reference sequence). The germline V and J ends were trimmed by 5 bases and 1 base, with 14 bases remaining between them. The CDR3 is CASSRYRATNTEAFF. Written as DNA, the CDR3 is TGCGCCAGCAGTAGATACAGGGCTACGAACACTGAAGCTTTCTTT.

V and J are TRBV29-1 and TRBJ2-7; TRBD2 is a possible D gene (6 bases). V was clipped by 5 bases and J by 2 bases, with 22 bases between them. Germline loops: CDR1 SQVTM, CDR2 ANQGSEA. This CDR3 contains 16 residues. In DNA form, the CDR3 reads TGCAGCGTTCTACAATCCGGTACGGGAGCTACCTACGAGCAGTACTTC. Protein product: CSVLQSGTGATYEQYF.

The rearrangement uses TRBV5-1 and TRBJ2-7; D unclear. This CDR3 comprises 14 residues. The ends were cut back, 7 bases at V and 1 base at J, with 15 bases in the middle. Per the germline V gene, CDR1 is SGHRS and CDR2 is YFSETQ. Here the CDR3 DNA reads TGCGCCAGCGGCAAAGGGCCCTCTTCCTACGAGCAGTACTTC. It is translated as CASGKGPSSYEQYF.

This chain links TRBV7-6 with TRBJ2-5; 12 bases are shared with TRBD2. The V and J ends lost 1 base and 7 bases, in that order; junction bases with no gene match: 7. Germline CDR1 is SGHVS and CDR2 is FNYEAQ. CDR3 length: 16 residues. The CDR3 coding sequence is TGTGCCAGCAGCTTAGGCCTAGCGGGAGGGCCTGGGACCCAGTACTTC. This translates into CASSLGLAGGPGTQYF. Using reference TRBV7-6 and TRBJ2-5 for the parts outside the CDR3, the full variable domain is GAGVSQSPRYKVTKRGQDVALRCDPISGHVSLYWYRQALGQGPEFLTYFNYEAQQDKSGLPNDRFSAERPEGSISTLTIQRTEQRDSAMYRCASSLGLAGGPGTQYFGPGTRLLVL.

Comment on this clone: The sample carries other DNA sequences with the same CDR3. V is TRBV5-4 and J is TRBJ2-2, with TRBD2 as a possible D gene (6 bases). CDR1 SGHNT and CDR2 YYREEE come from the germline V gene (reference sequence). The CDR3 has 15 amino acids. Deletions cut 2 bases from V and 0 bases from J, with 8 bases between. CDR3 in amino acids: CASSFPGANTGELFF. CDR3 sequence (DNA): TGTGCCAGCAGCTTTCCGGGGGCGAACACCGGGGAGCTGTTTTTT. The full variable domain, rest sourced from reference TRBV5-4 and TRBJ2-2, is ETGVTQSPTHLIKTRGQQVTLRCSSQSGHNTVSWYQQALGQGPQFIFQYYREEENGRGNFPPRFSGLQFPNYSSELNVNALELDDSALYLCASSFPGANTGELFFGEGSRLTVL.

This rearrangement joins TRBV5-1 to TRBJ1-5, with 9 bases aligning to TRBD1. CDR3 length equals 16 residues. Per germline, CDR1 SGHRS and CDR2 YFSETQ. V shed 4 bases, J shed 3 bases, and the junction held 8 bases outside the gene matches. DNA of the CDR3: TGCGCCAGCAGCCCTTCGACAGGGGGATCCAATCAGCCCCAGCATTTT. Translated, it gives CASSPSTGGSNQPQHF.

V is TRBV5-6 and J is TRBJ2-3, with D uncertain. Trimming cost V 2 bases and J 6 bases, with 10 bases left between them. The CDR3 runs 13 residues. The germline CDR1 and CDR2 sequences are SGHDT and YYEEEE. The CDR3 bases are TGTGCCAGCAGCTTTACGCCTTTGGATACGCAGTATTTT. Its protein product is CASSFTPLDTQYF. The full variable domain, with the rest looked up from reference TRBV5-6 and TRBJ2-3, is DAGVTQSPTHLIKTRGQQVTLRCSPKSGHDTVSWYQQALGQGPQFIFQYYEEEERQRGNFPDRFSGHQFPNYSSELNVNALLLGDSALYLCASSFTPLDTQYFGPGTRLTVL.

This chain joins TRBV7-2 and TRBJ1-6; TRBD1 might be the D (5 bases). CDR1 and CDR2 (germline): SGHTA, FQGNSA. V gave up 1 base and J gave up 9 bases, with 13 bases separating them. The CDR3 totals 15 residues. CDR3 protein: CASSLEGARGSPLHF. The CDR3 region has the DNA TGTGCCAGCAGCTTAGAAGGGGCCAGAGGTTCACCCCTCCACTTT.

The rearrangement links TRBV28 to TRBJ1-6; a possible D gene is TRBD1 (6 bases). CDR1 is MDHEN and CDR2 is SYDVKM in the germline V gene. Trimming took 4 bases from V and 7 from J, leaving 17 bases between them. There are 16 residues in the CDR3. CDR3 bases: TGTGCCAGCAGTTCCTCCGCCGGACAGAGGAATTCACCCCTCCACTTT. Encoded protein: CASSSSAGQRNSPLHF.

The chain carries TRBV5-1 and TRBJ1-2; 7 positions agree with TRBD1. J gave up 6 bases and V 4 bases, and 12 bases lay outside the gene matches. Germline CDR1 and CDR2: SGHRS and YFSETQ. The CDR3 has 15 residues. The CDR3 here is CASSPQGNRGDGYTF. For the CDR3, the DNA is TGCGCCAGCAGCCCACAAGGGAACAGGGGAGATGGCTACACCTTC.

The chain couples TRBV10-1 to TRBJ2-3; D is uncertain. CDR3 size: 14 residues. The V gene lost 6 bases and the J gene lost 0 bases, with 10 bases spanning the gap. The V gene's germline CDR1 is WNHNN and CDR2 SYGVQD (reference sequence). The CDR3 here is CASRAGPSTDTQYF. The CDR3 DNA reads TGCGCCAGCAGGGCCGGGCCGAGCACAGATACGCAGTATTTT.

This clone occurred a few times. The rearrangement links TRBV10-3 to TRBJ1-2; 7 nucleotides match TRBD1. This CDR3 has 14 residues. Trimming took 4 bases from V and 4 from J; bases not matched to a gene: 6. The germline gives CDR1 ENHRY, CDR2 SYGVKD. The CDR3, as DNA: TGTGCCATCAGTGCCGGACAGGAGGCCTATGGCTACACCTTC. This sequence encodes CAISAGQEAYGYTF.

The V gene is TRBV27, the J gene TRBJ2-1, with D tentatively TRBD2 (5 bases). V lost 3 bases, J lost 8 bases, and 11 bases lay in between. Germline V gene data show CDR1 as MNHEY and CDR2 as SMNVEV (reference sequence). The CDR3 is 13 amino acids. CDR3 nucleotides: TGTGCCAGCAGTTTTTTTTGGCGGGATGAGCAGTTCTTC. Amino acids: CASSFFWRDEQFF.

The chain employs TRBV18 and TRBJ2-2; D possibly corresponds to TRBD1 (5 bases). CDR3 size: 14 residues. Germline lookup yields CDR1 KGHSH and CDR2 LQKENI. V was pared by 7 bases and J by 0 bases, with 9 bases between. CDR3 DNA: TGTGCCAGCTGGGGCGTAGCGAACACCGGGGAGCTGTTTTTT. Protein sequence: CASWGVANTGELFF. Drawing the rest from reference TRBV18 and TRBJ2-2, the complete variable domain is NAGVMQNPRHLVRRRGQEARLRCSPMKGHSHVYWYRQLPEEGLKFMVYLQKENIIDESGMPKERFSAEFPKEGPSILRIQQVVRGDSAAYFCASWGVANTGELFFGEGSRLTVL.

The gene calls are TRBV30 and TRBJ1-1, with 9 bases matching TRBD1. Per germline, CDR1 GTSNPN and CDR2 SVGIG (reference sequence). This CDR3 is 12 amino acids long. With V trimmed by 5 bases and J by 5 bases, 3 bases remained unmatched. CDR3 DNA sequence: TGTGCCTGGGGACAGGGGACAACTGAAGCTTTCTTT. This gives the protein CAWGQGTTEAFF.

This rearrangement joins TRBV2 to TRBJ2-3; 10 nucleotides align to TRBD1. Germline V gene lookup returns CDR1 SNHLY and CDR2 FYNNEI. V lost 6 bases to trimming and J lost 6 bases; unmatched junction nucleotides: 3. The CDR3 loop spans 13 amino acids. The CDR3, as DNA: TGTGCCAGCAGATGGACAGGGGGGGATACGCAGTATTTT. Amino acid sequence: CASRWTGGDTQYF.

The rearrangement links TRBV30 to TRBJ2-2, with TRBD1 matching over 8 bases. The length of the CDR3 is 13 residues. Trimming took 7 bases from V and 0 from J; bases not matched to a gene: 1. Germline assignment: CDR1 GTSNPN and CDR2 SVGIG (reference sequence). The CDR3 nucleotides are TGTGCCTTACAGGGGGCGAACACCGGGGAGCTGTTTTTT. As protein: CALQGANTGELFF.

The gene calls are TRBV28 and TRBJ2-7; 9 bases align to TRBD1. The trim removed 2 bases at V and 6 bases at J, leaving 23 bases unmatched. This CDR3 is built from 20 residues. Germline CDR1 and CDR2: MDHEN and SYDVKM. CDR3 in amino acids: CASSLTSGTGFTLLPGEQYF. The CDR3 nucleotides read TGTGCCAGCAGTTTAACGTCCGGGACAGGGTTCACCCTCCTACCTGGCGAGCAGTACTTC.